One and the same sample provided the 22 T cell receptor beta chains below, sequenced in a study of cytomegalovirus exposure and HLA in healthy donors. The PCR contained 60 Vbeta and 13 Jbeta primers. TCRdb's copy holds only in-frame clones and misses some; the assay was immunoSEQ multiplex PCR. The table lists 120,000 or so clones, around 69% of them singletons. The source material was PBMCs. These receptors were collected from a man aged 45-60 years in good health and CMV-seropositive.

The CDR3 region has the DNA TGTGCCAGCAGTGAAGCGTCGGCTAGCGGGTCCGGGGAGCTGTTTTTT. It yields the protein CASSEASASGSGELFF. The gene calls are TRBV6-1 and TRBJ2-2; TRBD2 matches at 8 bases. V dropped 0 bases and J dropped 6; count of bases not matched to a gene: 6. This CDR3 is built from 16 residues. CDR1 and CDR2 from the germline V gene are MNHNS and SASEGT.

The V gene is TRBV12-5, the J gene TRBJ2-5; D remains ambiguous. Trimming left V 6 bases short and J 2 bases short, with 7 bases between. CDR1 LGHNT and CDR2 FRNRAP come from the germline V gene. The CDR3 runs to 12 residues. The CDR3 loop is CASGLVQETQYF. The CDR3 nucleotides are TGTGCTAGTGGCTTAGTTCAAGAGACCCAGTACTTC. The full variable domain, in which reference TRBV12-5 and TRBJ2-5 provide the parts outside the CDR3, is DARVTQTPRHKVTEMGQEVTMRCQPILGHNTVFWYRQTMMQGLELLAYFRNRAPLDDSGMPKDRFSAEMPDATLATLKIQPSEPRDSAVYFCASGLVQETQYFGPGTRLLVL.

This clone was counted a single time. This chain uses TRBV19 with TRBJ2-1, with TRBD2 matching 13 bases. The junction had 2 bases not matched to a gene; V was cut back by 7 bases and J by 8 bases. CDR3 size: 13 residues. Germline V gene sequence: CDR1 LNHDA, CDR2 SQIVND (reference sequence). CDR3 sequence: CASKTSGRYEQFF. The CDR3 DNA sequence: TGTGCCAGTAAGACTAGCGGGAGGTATGAGCAGTTCTTC.

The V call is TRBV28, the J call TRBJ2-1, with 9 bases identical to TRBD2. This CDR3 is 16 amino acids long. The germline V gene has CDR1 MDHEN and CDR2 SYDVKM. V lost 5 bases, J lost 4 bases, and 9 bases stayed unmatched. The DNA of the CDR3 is TGTGCCAGCAGTCCCTCGGGGCTAGCGGGGTACAATGAGCAGTTCTTC. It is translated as CASSPSGLAGYNEQFF.

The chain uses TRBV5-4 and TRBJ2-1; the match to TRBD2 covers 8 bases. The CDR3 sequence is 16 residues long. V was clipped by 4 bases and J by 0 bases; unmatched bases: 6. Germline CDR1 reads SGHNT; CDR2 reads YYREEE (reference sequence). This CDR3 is CASSPGGESSYNEQFF. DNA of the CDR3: TGTGCCAGCAGCCCCGGGGGGGAGAGCTCCTACAATGAGCAGTTCTTC.

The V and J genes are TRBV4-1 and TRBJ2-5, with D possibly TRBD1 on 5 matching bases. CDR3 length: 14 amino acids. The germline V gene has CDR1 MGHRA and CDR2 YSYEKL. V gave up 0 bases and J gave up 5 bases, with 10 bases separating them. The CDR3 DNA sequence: TGCGCCAGCAGCCAAGATCATGGGGCGGAGACCCAGTACTTC. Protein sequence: CASSQDHGAETQYF.

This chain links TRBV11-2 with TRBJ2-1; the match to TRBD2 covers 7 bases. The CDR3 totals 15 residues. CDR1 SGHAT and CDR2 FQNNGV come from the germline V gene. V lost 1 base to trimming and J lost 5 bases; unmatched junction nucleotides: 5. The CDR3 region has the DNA TGTGCCAGCAGCTTAGCCCTAGCGGCGAACAATGAGCAGTTCTTC. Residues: CASSLALAANNEQFF.

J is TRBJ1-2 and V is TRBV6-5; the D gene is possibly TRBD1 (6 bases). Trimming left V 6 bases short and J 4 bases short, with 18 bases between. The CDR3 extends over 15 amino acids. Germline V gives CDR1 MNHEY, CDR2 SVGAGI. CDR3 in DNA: TGTGCCAGCAGCTGGGGGCCCAGGGCGGGCTATGGCTACACCTTC. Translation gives CASSWGPRAGYGYTF.

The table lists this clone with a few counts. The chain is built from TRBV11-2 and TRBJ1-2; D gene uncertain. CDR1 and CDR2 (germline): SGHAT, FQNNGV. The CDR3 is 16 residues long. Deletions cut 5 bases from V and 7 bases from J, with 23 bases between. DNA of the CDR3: TGTGCCAGCAGCCTAAACCGGGGAAGAGAAGTGGTTGGCTACACCTTC. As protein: CASSLNRGREVVGYTF.

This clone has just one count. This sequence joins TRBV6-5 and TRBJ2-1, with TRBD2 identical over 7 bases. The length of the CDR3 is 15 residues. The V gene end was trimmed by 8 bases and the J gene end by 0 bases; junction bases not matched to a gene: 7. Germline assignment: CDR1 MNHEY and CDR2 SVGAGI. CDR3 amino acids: CASSSGIASYNEQFF. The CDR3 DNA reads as TGTGCCAGCTCAAGCGGGATCGCCTCCTACAATGAGCAGTTCTTC.

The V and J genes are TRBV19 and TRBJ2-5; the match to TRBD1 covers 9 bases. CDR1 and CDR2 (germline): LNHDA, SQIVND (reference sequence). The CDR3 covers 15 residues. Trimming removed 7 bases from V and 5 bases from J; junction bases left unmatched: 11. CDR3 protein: CASKGSGQGPETQYF. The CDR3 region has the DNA TGTGCCAGTAAGGGCTCAGGACAGGGGCCTGAGACCCAGTACTTC.

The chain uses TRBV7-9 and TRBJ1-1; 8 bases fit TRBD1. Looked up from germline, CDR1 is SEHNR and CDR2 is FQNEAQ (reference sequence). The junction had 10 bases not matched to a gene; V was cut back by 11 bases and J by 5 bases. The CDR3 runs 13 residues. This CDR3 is CAVPGQVGTEAFF. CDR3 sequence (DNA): TGTGCCGTTCCGGGACAGGTGGGGACTGAAGCTTTCTTT.

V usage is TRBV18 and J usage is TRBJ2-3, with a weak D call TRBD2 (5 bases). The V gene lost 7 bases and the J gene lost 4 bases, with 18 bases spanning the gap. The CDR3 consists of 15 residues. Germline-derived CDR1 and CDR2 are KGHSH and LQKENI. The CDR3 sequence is CASCSGSLGPDTQYF. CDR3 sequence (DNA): TGTGCCAGCTGCTCGGGATCCCTAGGGCCAGATACGCAGTATTTT.

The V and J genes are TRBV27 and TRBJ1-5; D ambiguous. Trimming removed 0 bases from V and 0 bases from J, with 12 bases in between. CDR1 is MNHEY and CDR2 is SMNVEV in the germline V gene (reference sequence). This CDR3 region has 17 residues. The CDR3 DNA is TGTGCCAGCAGTTTATCCCCAGTGCTTAATAGCAATCAGCCCCAGCATTTT. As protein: CASSLSPVLNSNQPQHF.

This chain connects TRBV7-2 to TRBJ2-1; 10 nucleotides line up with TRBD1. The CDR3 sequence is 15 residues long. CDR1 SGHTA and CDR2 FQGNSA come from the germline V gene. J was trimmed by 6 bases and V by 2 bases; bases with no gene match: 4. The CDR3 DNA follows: TGTGCCAGCAGCTTATATGGGACAGGGGTCAATGAGCAGTTCTTC. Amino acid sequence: CASSLYGTGVNEQFF.

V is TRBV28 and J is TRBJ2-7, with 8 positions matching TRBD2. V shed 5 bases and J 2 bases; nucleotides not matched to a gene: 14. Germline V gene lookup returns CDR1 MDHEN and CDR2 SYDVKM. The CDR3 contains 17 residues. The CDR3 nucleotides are TGTGCCAGCAGTCCCGCTGTGGGTAGCGGGGCGCCCTACGAGCAGTACTTC. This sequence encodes CASSPAVGSGAPYEQYF. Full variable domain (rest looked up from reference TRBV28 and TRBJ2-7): DVKVTQSSRYLVKRTGEKVFLECVQDMDHENMFWYRQDPGLGLRLIYFSYDVKMKEKGDIPEGYSVSREKKERFSLILESASTNQTSMYLCASSPAVGSGAPYEQYFGPGTRLTVT.

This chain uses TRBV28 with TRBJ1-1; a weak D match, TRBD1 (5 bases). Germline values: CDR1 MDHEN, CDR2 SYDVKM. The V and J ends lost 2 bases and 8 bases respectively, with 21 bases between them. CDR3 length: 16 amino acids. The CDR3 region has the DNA TGTGCCAGCAGTTTAGGTGGTTCCAGCTATAAGGGGGAAGCTTTCTTT. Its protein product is CASSLGGSSYKGEAFF.

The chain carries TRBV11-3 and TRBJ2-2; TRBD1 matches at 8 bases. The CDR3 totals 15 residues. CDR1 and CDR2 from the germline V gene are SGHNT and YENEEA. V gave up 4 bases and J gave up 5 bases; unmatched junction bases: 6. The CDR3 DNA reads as TGTGCCAGCAGCTCCCAGGGGGCGCAAACCGGGGAGCTGTTTTTT. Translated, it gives CASSSQGAQTGELFF.

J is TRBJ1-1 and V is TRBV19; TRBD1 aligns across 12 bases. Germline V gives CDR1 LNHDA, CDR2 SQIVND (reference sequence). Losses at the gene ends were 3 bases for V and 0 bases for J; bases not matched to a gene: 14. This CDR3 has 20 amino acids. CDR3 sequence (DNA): TGTGCCAGTAGTATCCCAATCCCGGGACAGGGGGCGCGAATGAACACTGAAGCTTTCTTT. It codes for CASSIPIPGQGARMNTEAFF.

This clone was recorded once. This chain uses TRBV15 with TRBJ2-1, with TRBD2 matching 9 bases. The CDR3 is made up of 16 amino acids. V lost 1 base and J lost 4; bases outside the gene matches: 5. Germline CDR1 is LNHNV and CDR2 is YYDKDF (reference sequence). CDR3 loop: CATSRAASGAYNEQFF. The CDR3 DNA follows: TGTGCCACCAGCAGAGCAGCTAGCGGGGCGTACAATGAGCAGTTCTTC.

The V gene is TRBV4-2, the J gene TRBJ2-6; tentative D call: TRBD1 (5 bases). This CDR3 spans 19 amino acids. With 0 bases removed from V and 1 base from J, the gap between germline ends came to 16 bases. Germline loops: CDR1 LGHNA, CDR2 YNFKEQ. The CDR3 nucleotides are TGTGCCAGCAGCCAAGATCCCTCCCACAGGTCATCTGGGGCCAACGTCCTGACTTTC. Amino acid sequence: CASSQDPSHRSSGANVLTF.

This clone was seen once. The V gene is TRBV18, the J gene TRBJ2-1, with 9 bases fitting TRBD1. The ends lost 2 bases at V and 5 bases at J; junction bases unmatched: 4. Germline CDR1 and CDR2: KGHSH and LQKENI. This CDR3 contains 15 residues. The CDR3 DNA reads TGTGCCAGCTCACCAGGGGACAGGGTGCACAATGAGCAGTTCTTC. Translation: CASSPGDRVHNEQFF.